What follows are 20 T cell receptor beta chains derived from one specimen sequenced in a study of blood T cell repertoires in COVID-19. The protocol was immunoSEQ multiplex PCR, while the TCRdb copy is restricted to in-frame clones and leaves out a portion. Among under 100,000 clones listed, around 80% were seen once. Sequenced: peripheral blood. The receptor set was obtained from a man aged 55 to 70 with acute or convalescent COVID-19.

V usage is TRBV7-9 and J usage is TRBJ2-3, with D maybe TRBD1 (6 bases). The ends were cut back, 3 bases at V and 2 bases at J, with 12 bases in the middle. Germline CDR1 SEHNR, CDR2 FQNEAQ (reference sequence). This CDR3 spans 15 amino acids. For the CDR3, the DNA is TGTGCCAGCAGCTTGGGGGCTTTTCCCACAGATACGCAGTATTTT. It is translated as CASSLGAFPTDTQYF.

The rearrangement links TRBV5-4 to TRBJ1-1, with 9 bases matching TRBD1. The CDR3 is 14 amino acids. The germline gives CDR1 SGHNT, CDR2 YYREEE (reference sequence). J gave up 1 base and V 4 bases, and 2 bases lay outside the gene matches. The CDR3 DNA reads TGTGCCAGCAGCCCGGGACAGGGGAACACTGAAGCTTTCTTT. Residues: CASSPGQGNTEAFF. The variable domain in full, completed from reference TRBV5-4 and TRBJ1-1, reads ETGVTQSPTHLIKTRGQQVTLRCSSQSGHNTVSWYQQALGQGPQFIFQYYREEENGRGNFPPRFSGLQFPNYSSELNVNALELDDSALYLCASSPGQGNTEAFFGQGTRLTVV.

The rearrangement links TRBV19 to TRBJ1-1, with 7 bases identical to TRBD1. CDR1 and CDR2 (germline): LNHDA, SQIVND (reference sequence). The CDR3 runs 9 residues. Unmatched junction bases numbered 2, after V lost 9 bases and J lost 10 bases. As DNA, the CDR3 is TGTGCCAGCCACAGGGGAGCTTTCTTT. Amino acids: CASHRGAFF. Full variable domain (remainder filled in from reference TRBV19 and TRBJ1-1): DGGITQSPKYLFRKEGQNVTLSCEQNLNHDAMYWYRQDPGQGLRLIYYSQIVNDFQKGDIAEGYSVSREKKESFPLTVTSAQKNPTAFYLCASHRGAFFGQGTRLTVV.

This chain uses TRBV10-3 with TRBJ2-1, with 7 bases identical to TRBD1. CDR1 and CDR2 (germline): ENHRY, SYGVKD. The V segment lost 7 bases and the J segment 3 bases; nucleotides outside the gene matches: 9. The CDR3 is made up of 15 amino acids. CDR3 amino acids: CAITGTAQDYNEQFF. CDR3 DNA: TGTGCCATCACCGGGACAGCTCAGGACTACAATGAGCAGTTCTTC.

This rearrangement joins TRBV19 to TRBJ2-1; D perhaps matches TRBD2 (5 bases). Germline CDR1 reads LNHDA; CDR2 reads SQIVND (reference sequence). The CDR3 covers 16 residues. With 5 bases removed from V and 8 bases from J, the gap between germline ends came to 22 bases. The CDR3 nucleotides are TGTGCCAGTAGTGGGCTGAGCGTCACAAACGGGGATGAGCAGTTCTTC. This encodes CASSGLSVTNGDEQFF.

The chain employs TRBV3-1 (or the pseudogene TRBV3-2) and TRBJ2-3, with 10 bases matching TRBD2. J gave up 6 bases and V 3 bases, and 12 bases lay outside the gene matches. Germline V gene data show CDR1 as LGHDT and CDR2 as YNNKEL (reference sequence). The CDR3 has 17 amino acids. The CDR3 loop reads CASSQTQTSGAGDTQYF. The DNA of the CDR3 is TGTGCCAGCAGCCAGACCCAAACTAGCGGGGCCGGGGATACGCAGTATTTT.

Here the CDR3 DNA reads TGTGCCAGTAGTATAGAGAACAGGGACACTGAAGCTTTCTTT. Its protein is CASSIENRDTEAFF. The rearrangement links TRBV19 to TRBJ1-1, with D possibly matching TRBD1 (6 bases). Per the germline V gene, CDR1 is LNHDA and CDR2 is SQIVND (reference sequence). V gave up 0 bases and J gave up 3 bases, with 8 bases separating them. This CDR3 comprises 14 residues. Combining the CDR3 with reference TRBV19 and TRBJ1-1 gives the whole variable domain DGGITQSPKYLFRKEGQNVTLSCEQNLNHDAMYWYRQDPGQGLRLIYYSQIVNDFQKGDIAEGYSVSREKKESFPLTVTSAQKNPTAFYLCASSIENRDTEAFFGQGTRLTVV.

The V call is TRBV3-1 (or the pseudogene TRBV3-2), the J call TRBJ2-7; perhaps TRBD1 as D (5 bases). Germline-derived CDR1 and CDR2 are LGHDT and YNNKEL (reference sequence). The V and J ends lost 0 bases and 4 bases respectively, with 10 bases between them. This CDR3 is built from 14 residues. The chain's CDR3 is CASSQEDTPYEQYF. CDR3 in DNA: TGTGCCAGCAGCCAAGAGGACACCCCGTACGAGCAGTACTTC.

The V and J genes are TRBV7-9 and TRBJ1-4; D is unclear. The V gene lost 3 bases and the J gene lost 3 bases, with 8 bases spanning the gap. Germline CDR1 is SEHNR and CDR2 is FQNEAQ (reference sequence). The length of the CDR3 is 14 residues. CDR3 sequence reads: CASSFRASNEKLFF. CDR3 in DNA: TGTGCCAGCAGCTTCCGCGCGTCTAATGAAAAACTGTTTTTT.

The V gene is TRBV15, the J gene TRBJ2-3; 11 nucleotides agree with TRBD2. This CDR3 has 17 amino acids. V gave up 0 bases and J gave up 1 base; unmatched junction bases: 3. Germline V CDR1 and CDR2: LNHNV, YYDKDF (reference sequence). CDR3 DNA: TGTGCCACCAGCAGAGACCTAGCGGGGGGCGGCACAGATACGCAGTATTTT. Translation gives CATSRDLAGGGTDTQYF.

This clone was observed a handful of times. The chain has TRBV6-5 and TRBJ1-1; possibly TRBD1 for D (5 bases). The germline V gene encodes CDR1 MNHEY and CDR2 SVGAGI. The V and J ends lost 5 bases and 3 bases respectively, with 13 bases between them. The CDR3 is 14 amino acids. In DNA form, the CDR3 reads TGTGCCAGCAGTCGGGGGAATTTGGACACTGAAGCTTTCTTT. This translates into CASSRGNLDTEAFF.

The rearrangement uses TRBV3-1 (or the pseudogene TRBV3-2) and TRBJ2-5, with 12 bases that match TRBD2. From germline, CDR1 is LGHDT and CDR2 YNNKEL (reference sequence). The J segment lost 5 bases and the V segment lost 4 bases, leaving 8 bases of the junction unmatched. The CDR3 runs to 16 residues. The CDR3 reads CASSLASGGARETQYF. CDR3 DNA sequence: TGTGCCAGCAGCCTAGCTAGCGGGGGGGCGAGGGAGACCCAGTACTTC.

This rearrangement joins TRBV7-2 to TRBJ2-6; D remains ambiguous. Trimming shortened V by 5 bases and J by 6 bases, and 8 bases separated the two germline ends. Germline values: CDR1 SGHTA, CDR2 FQGNSA. CDR3 size: 13 residues. CDR3 DNA: TGTGCCAGCAGCCATAGTTCGGCCAACGTCCTGACTTTC. Encoded protein: CASSHSSANVLTF.

The genes are TRBV5-5 and TRBJ1-2; the D gene is possibly TRBD1 (5 bases). The CDR3 has 13 residues. In germline, CDR1 is SGHKS, CDR2 YYEKEE (reference sequence). V was trimmed by 5 bases and J by 7 bases, leaving 15 bases between them. Written as DNA, the CDR3 is TGTGCCAGCAGTTTCACATACCAGGGTGGCTACACCTTC. It translates to CASSFTYQGGYTF.

This clone was found once. This chain connects TRBV10-3 to TRBJ2-7; D gene ambiguous. V was shortened by 10 bases and J by 1 base, with 11 bases between the two germline ends. This CDR3 spans 12 amino acids. CDR1 is ENHRY, CDR2 SYGVKD, per germline. CDR3 region: CATKTDSYEQYF. The CDR3 coding sequence is TGTGCCACCAAAACAGATTCCTACGAGCAGTACTTC.

The chain couples TRBV10-1 to TRBJ2-2; D is possibly TRBD1 (6 bases). The CDR3 is 13 residues long. Trimming left V 5 bases short and J 4 bases short, with 8 bases between. Looked up from germline, CDR1 is WNHNN and CDR2 is SYGVQD (reference sequence). CDR3 nucleotide sequence: TGCGCCAGCAGTCGGGACATCACCGGGGAGCTGTTTTTT. Translating gives CASSRDITGELFF.

The V gene is TRBV4-2, the J gene TRBJ1-3; D is possibly TRBD1 (5 bases). V dropped 0 bases and J dropped 2 bases, with 14 bases sitting between them. Per the germline V gene, CDR1 is LGHNA and CDR2 is YNFKEQ. The CDR3 consists of 17 residues. CDR3 protein: CASSQDPLQGTGNTIYF. DNA for the CDR3: TGTGCCAGCAGCCAAGATCCACTTCAGGGTACTGGAAACACCATATATTTT.

The genes are TRBV19 and TRBJ2-7; D is possibly TRBD2 (6 bases). V was trimmed by 11 bases and J by 0 bases, leaving 17 bases between them. CDR1 and CDR2 from the germline V gene are LNHDA and SQIVND (reference sequence). The CDR3 has 14 amino acids. In DNA, the CDR3 is TGTGCCTCTAACCCCGGGGGAAGCTCCTACGAGCAGTACTTC. It specifies CASNPGGSSYEQYF. Full variable domain (remainder filled in from reference TRBV19 and TRBJ2-7): DGGITQSPKYLFRKEGQNVTLSCEQNLNHDAMYWYRQDPGQGLRLIYYSQIVNDFQKGDIAEGYSVSREKKESFPLTVTSAQKNPTAFYLCASNPGGSSYEQYFGPGTRLTVT.

V and J are TRBV10-3 and TRBJ2-2; 7 nucleotides agree with TRBD1. Germline V lookup: CDR1 ENHRY, CDR2 SYGVKD. J was trimmed by 9 bases and V by 4 bases; bases with no gene match: 11. The CDR3 is made up of 15 amino acids. The CDR3 loop is CAISGDRALSRELFF. In nucleotides, the CDR3 is TGTGCCATCAGTGGCGACAGGGCACTATCCCGGGAGCTGTTTTTT.

The rearrangement uses TRBV7-9 and TRBJ2-7, with 7 bases that match TRBD1. Germline CDR1 reads SEHNR; CDR2 reads FQNEAQ (reference sequence). V shed 2 bases, J shed 6 bases, and the junction held 1 base outside the gene matches. The CDR3 totals 12 residues. This chain's CDR3 is CASSLTGAEQYF. DNA for the CDR3: TGTGCCAGCAGCTTAACAGGGGCCGAGCAGTACTTC.